The rows below give T cell receptor beta chains drawn from one sample of a study of shared clonotypes between healthy human individuals. Produced via immunoSEQ multiplex PCR; TCRdb's table is partial and in-frame only. The data show under 2,500,000 clones, 90% to 96% seen once. Sequenced input: naive CD4+ T cells sorted from blood. These receptors originate from a man younger than 30 in good health. The CDR3 runs from the conserved cysteine through the conserved F or W. Each record gives: V gene, clone size, D gene, J gene, CDR3 DNA, CDR3 protein. The D gene is left open where the match is weak. Expanded clones are given a class, and other clones once, few, many or no size at all.

V gene: TRBV19
clone size: NA
D gene: NA
J gene: TRBJ1-2
CDR3 DNA: TGTGCCAGTAGCCGTGATACCGGGCGTTATGGCTACACCTTC
CDR3 protein: CASSRDTGRYGYTF

V gene: TRBV10-3
clone size: NA
D gene: NA
J gene: TRBJ1-2
CDR3 DNA: TGTGCCACCGAAGGTGTAGCCAACTATGGCTACACCTTC
CDR3 protein: CATEGVANYGYTF

V gene: TRBV6-5
clone size: NA
D gene: NA
J gene: TRBJ2-7
CDR3 DNA: TGTGCCAGCAGTTACTCCAGACAGGCCGCCTACGAGCAGTACTTC
CDR3 protein: CASSYSRQAAYEQYF

V gene: TRBV11-2
clone size: NA
D gene: NA
J gene: TRBJ1-1
CDR3 DNA: TGTGCCAGCAGCCTCCTTTTGGGTAACACTGAAGCTTTCTTT
CDR3 protein: CASSLLLGNTEAFF

V gene: TRBV2
clone size: NA
D gene: NA
J gene: TRBJ1-1
CDR3 DNA: TGTGCCAACCGACCGAGGGGGATGAACACTGAAGCTTTCTTT
CDR3 protein: CANRPRGMNTEAFF

V gene: TRBV18
clone size: NA
D gene: NA
J gene: TRBJ1-3
CDR3 DNA: TGTGCCAGCTCACCACCCCCAGGGCACACCATATATTTT
CDR3 protein: CASSPPPGHTIYF

V gene: TRBV11-2
clone size: once
D gene: TRBD1
J gene: TRBJ1-1
CDR3 DNA: TGTGCCAGCAAAGGAAGGACAGGGAGGAACACTGAAGCTTTCTTT
CDR3 protein: CASKGRTGRNTEAFF

V gene: TRBV30
clone size: NA
D gene: NA
J gene: TRBJ1-1
CDR3 DNA: TGTGCCTGGAGAGGGTCAGGGGAAGCTTTCTTT
CDR3 protein: CAWRGSGEAFF

V gene: TRBV7-8
clone size: few
D gene: NA
J gene: TRBJ1-1
CDR3 DNA: TGTGCCAGCAGAACGTCGGGAGTGGGAGGACCTGAAGCTTTCTTT
CDR3 protein: CASRTSGVGGPEAFF

V gene: TRBV5-8
clone size: once
D gene: NA
J gene: TRBJ2-5
CDR3 DNA: TGTGCCAGCAGCCCTGGACAGCCCGAGGGAGAGACCCAGTACTTC
CDR3 protein: CASSPGQPEGETQYF

V gene: TRBV18
clone size: NA
D gene: TRBD2
J gene: TRBJ2-7
CDR3 DNA: TGTGCCAGCTCTCCGACTAGCGGGGGGTACGAGCAGTACTTC
CDR3 protein: CASSPTSGGYEQYF

V gene: TRBV5-5
clone size: NA
D gene: TRBD2
J gene: TRBJ2-3
CDR3 DNA: TGTGCCAGCACTAATGGTGGACTAGCGGACACAGATACGCAGTATTTT
CDR3 protein: CASTNGGLADTDTQYF

V gene: TRBV2
clone size: NA
D gene: NA
J gene: TRBJ2-7
CDR3 DNA: TGTGCCAGCAGTGCAGGGTATCGCGAGCAGTACTTC
CDR3 protein: CASSAGYREQYF

V gene: TRBV5-1
clone size: NA
D gene: NA
J gene: TRBJ2-5
CDR3 DNA: TGCGCCAGCAGTCAGGAGGGTGTAAAGACCCAGTACTTC
CDR3 protein: CASSQEGVKTQYF

V gene: TRBV2
clone size: NA
D gene: NA
J gene: TRBJ1-3
CDR3 DNA: TGTGCCAGCAGTGAATCGACAACCACTGGAAACACCATATATTTT
CDR3 protein: CASSESTTTGNTIYF

V gene: TRBV6-1
clone size: NA
D gene: TRBD2
J gene: TRBJ2-7
CDR3 DNA: TGTGCCAGCAGTGACCCTGGGACTAGCGGGGGCTCCTACGAGCAGTACTTC
CDR3 protein: CASSDPGTSGGSYEQYF

V gene: TRBV6-6
clone size: NA
D gene: NA
J gene: TRBJ2-3
CDR3 DNA: TGTGCCAGCAGTTACTCGATACCAGCTAGCACAGATACGCAGTATTTT
CDR3 protein: CASSYSIPASTDTQYF

V gene: TRBV4-1
clone size: once
D gene: NA
J gene: TRBJ1-1
CDR3 DNA: TGCGCCAGCAGCTTAGCAGGCGGACAAACTGAAGCTTTCTTT
CDR3 protein: CASSLAGGQTEAFF

V gene: TRBV19
clone size: NA
D gene: NA
J gene: TRBJ1-5
CDR3 DNA: TGTGCCAGTACCACAGGACCGGTTAGCAATCAGCCCCAGCATTTT
CDR3 protein: CASTTGPVSNQPQHF

V gene: TRBV28
clone size: NA
D gene: TRBD2
J gene: TRBJ2-3
CDR3 DNA: TGTGCCAGCAGTTTCTCAATCGAGACTAGCGGGGGCACAGATACGCAGTATTTT
CDR3 protein: CASSFSIETSGGTDTQYF

V gene: TRBV5-4
clone size: once
D gene: NA
J gene: TRBJ2-5
CDR3 DNA: TGTGCCAGCAGCTTGGCAGCGGGCCAAGAGACCCAGTACTTC
CDR3 protein: CASSLAAGQETQYF

V gene: TRBV2
clone size: once
D gene: NA
J gene: TRBJ2-1
CDR3 DNA: TGTGCCAGCAGCGGACTTACCCAGGGGGGCGAGCAGTTCTTC
CDR3 protein: CASSGLTQGGEQFF

V gene: TRBV14
clone size: NA
D gene: NA
J gene: TRBJ2-7
CDR3 DNA: TGTGCCAGCAGCCAAGGTTCCTCTACTAGTAGCAGAAGCTACGAGCAGTACTTC
CDR3 protein: CASSQGSSTSSRSYEQYF

V gene: TRBV7-9
clone size: NA
D gene: NA
J gene: TRBJ1-1
CDR3 DNA: TGTGCCAGCAGCTTAGCGATGGAAGCTTTCTTT
CDR3 protein: CASSLAMEAFF

V gene: TRBV19
clone size: NA
D gene: TRBD1
J gene: TRBJ2-6
CDR3 DNA: TGTGCCAGTAGTACTACCGGGACAGGGGCAAGCTCTGGGGCCAACGTCCTGACTTTC
CDR3 protein: CASSTTGTGASSGANVLTF

V gene: TRBV10-3
clone size: NA
D gene: NA
J gene: TRBJ2-7
CDR3 DNA: TGTGCCATCAGTGAGTTTCGGACGGACGAGCAGTACTTC
CDR3 protein: CAISEFRTDEQYF

V gene: TRBV10-3
clone size: NA
D gene: NA
J gene: TRBJ1-1
CDR3 DNA: TGTGCCATCACGGGGGACGGACCGAACACTGAAGCTTTCTTT
CDR3 protein: CAITGDGPNTEAFF

V gene: TRBV4-1
clone size: NA
D gene: NA
J gene: TRBJ2-7
CDR3 DNA: TGCGCCAGCAGCCAGGGGTACGCGGGCGAGCAGTACTTC
CDR3 protein: CASSQGYAGEQYF

V gene: TRBV12-5
clone size: NA
D gene: NA
J gene: TRBJ1-4
CDR3 DNA: TGTGCTAGTGGTTTGGTGGGGGGAAAACTGTTTTTT
CDR3 protein: CASGLVGGKLFF

V gene: TRBV11-2
clone size: NA
D gene: TRBD2
J gene: TRBJ2-5
CDR3 DNA: TGTGCCAGCAGCCGACCCGGACTAGGCCCAGAGACCCAGTACTTC
CDR3 protein: CASSRPGLGPETQYF